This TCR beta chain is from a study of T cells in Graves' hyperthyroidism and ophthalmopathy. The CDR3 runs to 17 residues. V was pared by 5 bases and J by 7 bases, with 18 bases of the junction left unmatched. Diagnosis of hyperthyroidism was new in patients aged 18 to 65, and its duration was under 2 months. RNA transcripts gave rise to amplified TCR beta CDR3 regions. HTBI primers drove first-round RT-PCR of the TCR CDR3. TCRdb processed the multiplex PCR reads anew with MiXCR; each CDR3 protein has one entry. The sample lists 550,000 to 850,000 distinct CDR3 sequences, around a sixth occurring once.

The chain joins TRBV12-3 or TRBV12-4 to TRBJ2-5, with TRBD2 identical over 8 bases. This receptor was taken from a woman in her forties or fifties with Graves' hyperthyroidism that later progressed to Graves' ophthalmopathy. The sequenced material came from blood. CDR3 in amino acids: CASSRSRGRGAIWTQYF. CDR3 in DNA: TGTGCCAGCAGTCGCAGCCGGGGGCGGGGGGCCATCTGGACCCAGTACTTC.